This T cell receptor (beta chain) was recorded in a study of identical twins. The CDR3 is made up of 17 amino acids. The germline CDR1 and CDR2 sequences are KGHSH and LQKENI. With V trimmed by 5 bases and J by 3 bases, 7 bases remained unmatched. MiXCR, applied by TCRdb to the 5' RACE reads, yields one record per CDR3 protein. The sample yields hundreds of thousands of distinct CDR3 sequences, 9% to 15% seen once. Separately, the same data were catalogued under a study of yellow fever vaccine responses in identical twins.

The receptor was derived from a woman younger than 35 in good health. The source material was PBMCs. The chain couples TRBV18 to TRBJ2-2; 12 bases are shared with TRBD2. The CDR3 here is CASSIRLAGEHTGELFF. In DNA form, the CDR3 reads TGTGCCAGCTCAATTCGACTAGCGGGAGAGCACACCGGGGAGCTGTTTTTT.